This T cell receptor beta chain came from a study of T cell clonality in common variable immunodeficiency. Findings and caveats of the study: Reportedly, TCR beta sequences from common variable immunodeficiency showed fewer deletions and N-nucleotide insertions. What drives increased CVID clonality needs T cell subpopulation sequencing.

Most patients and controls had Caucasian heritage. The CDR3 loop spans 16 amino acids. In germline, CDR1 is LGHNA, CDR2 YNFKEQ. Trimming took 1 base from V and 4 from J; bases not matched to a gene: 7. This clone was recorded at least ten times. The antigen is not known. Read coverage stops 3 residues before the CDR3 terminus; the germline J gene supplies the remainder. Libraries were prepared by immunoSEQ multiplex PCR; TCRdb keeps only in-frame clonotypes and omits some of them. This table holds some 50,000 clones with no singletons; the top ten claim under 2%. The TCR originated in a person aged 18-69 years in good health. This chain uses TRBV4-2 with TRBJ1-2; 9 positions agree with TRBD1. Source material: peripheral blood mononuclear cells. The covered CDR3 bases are TGTGCCAGCAGCCAAGGGAAGACGACAGGGGGCTATGGC. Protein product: CASSQGKTTGGYG. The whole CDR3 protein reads CASSQGKTTGGYGYTF.